Below, 21 T cell receptor beta chains from the same sample are listed, as sequenced in a study of CD8+CD57+ T cells in acquired aplastic anemia. Researchers used genomic DNA as the template to profile TCR beta VDJ and CDR3. TCRdb itself ran the reads through MiXCR, one entry per CDR3 protein. The sample includes about 130,000 distinct CDR3 sequences, 40% to 60% of them seen just once. The sample consisted of sorted CD4+, CD8+, or CD8+CD57+ T cells (not recorded which) from PBMCs. Every receptor here comes from a human donor in good health, serving as a control.

This sequence joins TRBV10-3 and TRBJ1-2, with TRBD1 matching over 9 bases. The trim removed 4 bases at V and 2 bases at J, leaving 2 bases unmatched. Germline V gene sequence: CDR1 ENHRY, CDR2 SYGVKD. The CDR3 covers 14 residues. CDR3 bases: TGTGCCATCAGTGGGACAGGGGAAAACTATGGCTACACCTTC. Amino acids: CAISGTGENYGYTF.

This chain joins TRBV29-1 and TRBJ1-2; 9 bases align to TRBD1. This CDR3 is built from 13 residues. V lost 6 bases, J lost 6 bases, and 8 bases stayed unmatched. Germline loops: CDR1 SQVTM, CDR2 ANQGSEA. The CDR3 DNA reads TGCAGCGTGGGTGCCGGGACAGGGAATGGCTACACCTTC. It translates to CSVGAGTGNGYTF.

The gene calls are TRBV10-3 and TRBJ1-2; D uncertain. The V gene's germline CDR1 is ENHRY and CDR2 SYGVKD. The CDR3 loop spans 13 amino acids. The ends were cut back, 10 bases at V and 3 bases at J, with 15 bases in the middle. The CDR3 DNA reads as TGTGCCAGCAGCCACGAATCGGACTATGGCTACACCTTC. Protein product: CASSHESDYGYTF.

The rearrangement links TRBV7-6 to TRBJ2-1; 9 bases agree with TRBD2. V gave up 8 bases and J gave up 7 bases; unmatched junction bases: 6. Looked up from germline, CDR1 is SGHVS and CDR2 is FNYEAQ. There are 13 residues in the CDR3. CDR3 in amino acids: CASAASGDNEQFF. The DNA of the CDR3 is TGTGCCAGCGCGGCTAGCGGGGATAATGAGCAGTTCTTC.

The CDR3, as DNA: TGCAGCGTTTATAGCAACCAAGAGACCCAGTACTTC. It yields the protein CSVYSNQETQYF. The chain employs TRBV29-1 and TRBJ2-5, with D unresolved. The CDR3 totals 12 residues. V was pared by 5 bases and J by 0 bases, with 7 bases between. Germline assignment: CDR1 SQVTM and CDR2 ANQGSEA.

In this sample, this clonotype turned up once. The genes are TRBV20-1 and TRBJ1-5; possible D gene TRBD1, 6 bases. The germline CDR1 and CDR2 sequences are DFQATT and SNEGSKA (reference sequence). CDR3 length equals 13 residues. V was clipped by 6 bases and J by 3 bases, with 12 bases between them. The CDR3 nucleotides read TGCAGTGCCCTTACAGGGAACAATCAGCCCCAGCATTTT. Protein sequence: CSALTGNNQPQHF.

V and J are TRBV20-1 and TRBJ2-7; D is perhaps TRBD2 (5 bases). The germline V gene encodes CDR1 DFQATT and CDR2 SNEGSKA (reference sequence). The CDR3 runs 15 residues. V lost 1 base, J lost 7 bases, and 20 bases lay in between. CDR3 in amino acids: CSARGPEGTLQEQYV. In DNA, the CDR3 is TGCAGTGCTAGAGGCCCTGAGGGCACTCTACAAGAGCAGTACGTC.

This clonotype was found a few times. The V call is TRBV7-6, the J call TRBJ2-3; D not certain. This CDR3 is 12 amino acids long. CDR1 is SGHVS and CDR2 is FNYEAQ in the germline V gene. Trimming removed 5 bases from V and 2 bases from J, with 5 bases in between. The DNA for the CDR3 is TGTGCCAGCAGCCTGTACACAGATACGCAGTATTTT. Amino acids: CASSLYTDTQYF.

The chain joins TRBV24-1 to TRBJ1-5; 7 bases map to TRBD1. CDR1 is KGHDR and CDR2 is SFDVKD in the germline V gene. The CDR3 has 16 amino acids. The trim removed 5 bases at V and 2 bases at J, leaving 8 bases unmatched. The CDR3 is CATSAEGQGGNQPQHF. CDR3 bases: TGTGCCACCAGTGCAGAGGGGCAGGGGGGCAATCAGCCCCAGCATTTT.

The rearrangement joins TRBV10-1 to TRBJ1-5; 9 bases match TRBD1. V shed 5 bases, J shed 7 bases, and the junction held 3 bases outside the gene matches. The CDR3 runs 13 residues. CDR1 WNHNN and CDR2 SYGVQD come from the germline V gene (reference sequence). CDR3 amino acids: CASSPGQGQPQHF. The CDR3 DNA sequence: TGCGCCAGCAGTCCGGGACAGGGACAGCCCCAGCATTTT.

This clonotype was observed a single time. The V and J genes are TRBV7-8 and TRBJ2-7, with 15 bases identical to TRBD2. Germline V gene data show CDR1 as SGHVS and CDR2 as FQNEAQ. The J segment lost 7 bases and the V segment lost 3 bases, leaving 1 base of the junction unmatched. CDR3 size: 14 residues. CDR3 in amino acids: CASSFGLAGGEQYV. The CDR3 region has the DNA TGTGCCAGCAGCTTCGGACTAGCGGGAGGGGAGCAGTACGTC.

The rearrangement links TRBV7-9 to TRBJ1-1; D may be TRBD1 (6 bases). V lost 3 bases, J lost 1 base, and 12 bases lay in between. Germline V gene data show CDR1 as SEHNR and CDR2 as FQNEAQ (reference sequence). This CDR3 spans 15 amino acids. The DNA of the CDR3 is TGTGCCAGCAGCTTGGGGGGGCAAGGGAACACTGAAGCTTTCTTT. Amino acids: CASSLGGQGNTEAFF.

V is TRBV10-3 and J is TRBJ1-2; perhaps TRBD1 as D (5 bases). Deletions cut 5 bases from V and 7 bases from J, with 11 bases between. The CDR3 contains 12 residues. Per the germline V gene, CDR1 is ENHRY and CDR2 is SYGVKD. CDR3 amino acids: CAISWSGGGYTF. CDR3 nucleotide sequence: TGTGCCATCAGTTGGAGCGGGGGTGGCTACACCTTC.

This clonotype was seen many times. The V call is TRBV12-3 or TRBV12-4, the J call TRBJ2-5, with D uncertain. CDR3 length: 13 residues. Trimming shortened V by 2 bases and J by 2 bases, and 6 bases separated the two germline ends. The CDR3 reads CASSLMGQETQYF. The DNA for the CDR3 is TGTGCCAGCAGTTTAATGGGTCAAGAGACCCAGTACTTC.

The genes are TRBV11-1 and TRBJ2-3, with 13 bases matching TRBD2. This CDR3 region has 17 residues. In germline, CDR1 is SGHAT, CDR2 FQDESV (reference sequence). The V gene end was trimmed by 0 bases and the J gene end by 4 bases; junction bases not matched to a gene: 4. The CDR3 DNA reads as TGTGCCAGCAGCTTAGCGCTAACTAGCGGGGGGGCAGATACGCAGTATTTT. It encodes CASSLALTSGGADTQYF.

The V gene is TRBV6-2 or TRBV6-3, the J gene TRBJ1-3, with TRBD1 identical over 7 bases. The CDR3 extends over 19 amino acids. Germline CDR1 MNHEY, CDR2 SVGEGT. The V segment lost 2 bases and the J segment 2 bases; nucleotides outside the gene matches: 15. Here the CDR3 DNA reads TGTGCCAGCAGTTACAGACCATTCGCACAGGGGAGGACTGGAAACACCATATATTTT. Protein: CASSYRPFAQGRTGNTIYF.

V is TRBV20-1 and J is TRBJ2-5; TRBD2 might be the D (5 bases). Germline values: CDR1 DFQATT, CDR2 SNEGSKA (reference sequence). The CDR3 spans 12 residues. The V and J ends lost 6 bases and 5 bases respectively, with 13 bases between them. The CDR3 sequence: CSARLDSETQYF. CDR3 DNA sequence: TGCAGTGCCAGACTGGACTCGGAGACCCAGTACTTC.

Details on this clonotype: One end of the junction varies from germline; a read error may be responsible. The CDR3 sequence is CASSLGGRYNEQFF. CDR3 bases: TGCGCCAGCAGTTTGGGAGGTCGCTACAATGAGCAGTTCTTC. This chain links TRBV14 with TRBJ2-1; D perhaps matches TRBD2 (6 bases). The germline V gene encodes CDR1 SGHDN and CDR2 FVKESK. The CDR3 loop spans 14 amino acids.

This clonotype has ten or more counts. The chain combines TRBV6-1 with TRBJ2-3; TRBD2 matches 12 bases. Germline CDR1 and CDR2: MNHNS and SASEGT. The V segment lost 11 bases and the J segment 5 bases; nucleotides outside the gene matches: 8. This CDR3 region has 14 residues. CDR3 sequence (DNA): TGTGCCCGCGCTAGCGGGGGGGCGAAAGATACGCAGTATTTT. Its protein is CARASGGAKDTQYF.

This clonotype was recorded many times. The chain has TRBV11-2 and TRBJ1-1, with a tentative D call TRBD1 (5 bases). Germline assignment: CDR1 SGHAT and CDR2 FQNNGV. V shed 0 bases and J shed 10 bases, with 9 bases lying between them. This CDR3 region has 12 residues. For the CDR3, the DNA is TGTGCCAGCAGCTTAGACAGGGTAACAGCTTTCTTT. Protein product: CASSLDRVTAFF.

The chain recombines TRBV19 with TRBJ1-6; the match to TRBD1 covers 9 bases. The V segment lost 6 bases and the J segment 9 bases; nucleotides outside the gene matches: 6. Germline assignment: CDR1 LNHDA and CDR2 SQIVND (reference sequence). The CDR3 runs 14 residues. This CDR3 reads CASSPTGGSSPLHF. For the CDR3, the DNA is TGTGCCAGTAGCCCGACAGGGGGATCTTCACCCCTCCACTTT.